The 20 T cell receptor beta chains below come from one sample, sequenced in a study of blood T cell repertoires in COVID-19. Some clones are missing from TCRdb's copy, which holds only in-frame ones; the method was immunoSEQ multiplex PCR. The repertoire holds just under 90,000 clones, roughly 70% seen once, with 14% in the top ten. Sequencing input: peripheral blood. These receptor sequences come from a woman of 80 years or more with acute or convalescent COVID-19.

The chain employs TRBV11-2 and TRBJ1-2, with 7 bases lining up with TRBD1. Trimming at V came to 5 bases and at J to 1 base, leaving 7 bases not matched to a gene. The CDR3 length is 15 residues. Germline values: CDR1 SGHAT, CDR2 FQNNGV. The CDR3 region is CASSLNRGGNYGYTF. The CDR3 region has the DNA TGTGCCAGCAGCCTAAACAGGGGTGGTAACTATGGCTACACCTTC.

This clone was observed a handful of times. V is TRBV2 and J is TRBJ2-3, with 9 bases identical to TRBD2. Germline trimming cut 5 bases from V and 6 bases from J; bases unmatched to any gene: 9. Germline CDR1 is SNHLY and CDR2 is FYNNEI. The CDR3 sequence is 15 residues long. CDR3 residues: CASSRGASGDDTQYF. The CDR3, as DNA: TGTGCCAGCAGTAGAGGGGCTAGCGGGGATGATACGCAGTATTTT.

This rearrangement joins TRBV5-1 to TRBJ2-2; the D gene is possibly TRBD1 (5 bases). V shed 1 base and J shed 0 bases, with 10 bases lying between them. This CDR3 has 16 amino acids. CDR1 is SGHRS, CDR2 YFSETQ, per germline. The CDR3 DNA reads TGCGCCAGCAGCTTGACGACAGCATCGAACACCGGGGAGCTGTTTTTT. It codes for CASSLTTASNTGELFF.

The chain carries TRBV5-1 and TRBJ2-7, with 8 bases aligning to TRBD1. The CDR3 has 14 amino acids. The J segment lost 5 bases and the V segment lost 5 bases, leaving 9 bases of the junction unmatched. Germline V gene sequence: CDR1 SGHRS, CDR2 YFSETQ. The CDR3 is CASRGEAGGDEQYF. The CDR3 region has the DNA TGCGCCAGCAGAGGTGAGGCAGGGGGCGACGAGCAGTACTTC.

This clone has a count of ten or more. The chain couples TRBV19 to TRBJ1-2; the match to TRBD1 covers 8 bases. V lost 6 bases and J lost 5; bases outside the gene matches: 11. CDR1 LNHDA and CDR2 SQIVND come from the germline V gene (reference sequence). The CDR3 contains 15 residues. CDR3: CASSLQDRDGYGYTF. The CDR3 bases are TGTGCCAGTAGCCTACAGGACAGGGATGGGTATGGCTACACCTTC.

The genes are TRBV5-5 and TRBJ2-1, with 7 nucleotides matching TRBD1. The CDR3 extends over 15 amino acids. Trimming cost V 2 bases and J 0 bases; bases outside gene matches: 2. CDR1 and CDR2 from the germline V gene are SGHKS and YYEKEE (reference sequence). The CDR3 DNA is TGTGCCAGCAGCTTTGGACAGGCCTCCTACAATGAGCAGTTCTTC. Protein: CASSFGQASYNEQFF.

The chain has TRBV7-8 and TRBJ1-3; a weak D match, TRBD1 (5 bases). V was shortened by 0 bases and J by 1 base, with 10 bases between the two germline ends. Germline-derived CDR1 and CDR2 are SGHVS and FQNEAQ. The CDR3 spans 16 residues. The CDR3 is CASSLAGDYSGNTIYF. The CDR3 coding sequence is TGTGCCAGCAGCTTAGCGGGGGACTATTCTGGAAACACCATATATTTT. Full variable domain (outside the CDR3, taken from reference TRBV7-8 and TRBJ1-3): GAGVSQSPRYKVAKRGQDVALRCDPISGHVSLFWYQQALGQGPEFLTYFQNEAQLDKSGLPSDRFFAERPEGSVSTLKIQRTQQEDSAVYLCASSLAGDYSGNTIYFGEGSWLTVV.

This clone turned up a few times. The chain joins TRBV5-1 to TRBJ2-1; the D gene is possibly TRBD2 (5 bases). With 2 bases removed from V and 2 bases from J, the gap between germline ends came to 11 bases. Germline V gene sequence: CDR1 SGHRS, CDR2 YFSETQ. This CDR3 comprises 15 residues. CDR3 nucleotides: TGCGCCAGCAGCTTCAATGGCGGGCCCTACAATGAGCAGTTCTTC. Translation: CASSFNGGPYNEQFF.

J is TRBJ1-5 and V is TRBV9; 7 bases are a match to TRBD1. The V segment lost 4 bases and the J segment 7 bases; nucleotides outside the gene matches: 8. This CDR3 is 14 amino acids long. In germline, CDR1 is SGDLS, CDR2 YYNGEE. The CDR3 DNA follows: TGTGCCAGCAGCACAGGGCAGGGGGACCAGCCCCAGCATTTT. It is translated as CASSTGQGDQPQHF.

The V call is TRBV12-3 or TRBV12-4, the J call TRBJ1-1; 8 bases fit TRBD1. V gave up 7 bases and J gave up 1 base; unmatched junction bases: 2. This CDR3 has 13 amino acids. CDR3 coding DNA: TGTGCCAGCATCGGGACAGGGAACACTGAAGCTTTCTTT. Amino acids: CASIGTGNTEAFF.

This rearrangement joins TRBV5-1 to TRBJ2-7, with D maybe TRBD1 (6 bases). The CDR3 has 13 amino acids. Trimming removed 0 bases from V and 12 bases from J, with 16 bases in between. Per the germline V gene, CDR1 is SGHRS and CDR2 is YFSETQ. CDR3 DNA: TGCGCCAGCAGCTTGGCCTTCAGGGGAATATCGTACTTC. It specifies CASSLAFRGISYF.

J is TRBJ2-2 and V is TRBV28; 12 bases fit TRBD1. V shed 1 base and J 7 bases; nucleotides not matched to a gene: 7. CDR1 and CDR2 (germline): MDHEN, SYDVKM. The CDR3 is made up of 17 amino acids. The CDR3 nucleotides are TGTGCCAGCAGTTTATTATCGGGACAGGGGGCGAACGGGGAGCTGTTTTTT. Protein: CASSLLSGQGANGELFF. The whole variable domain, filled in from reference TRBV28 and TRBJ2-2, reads DVKVTQSSRYLVKRTGEKVFLECVQDMDHENMFWYRQDPGLGLRLIYFSYDVKMKEKGDIPEGYSVSREKKERFSLILESASTNQTSMYLCASSLLSGQGANGELFFGEGSRLTVL.

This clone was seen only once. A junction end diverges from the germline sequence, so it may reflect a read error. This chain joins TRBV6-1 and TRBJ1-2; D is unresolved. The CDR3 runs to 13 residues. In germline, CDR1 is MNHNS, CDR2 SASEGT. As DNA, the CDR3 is TGTGCCAGCACTGAACCGGGTTTCGGGGGCTACACCTTC. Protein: CASTEPGFGGYTF.

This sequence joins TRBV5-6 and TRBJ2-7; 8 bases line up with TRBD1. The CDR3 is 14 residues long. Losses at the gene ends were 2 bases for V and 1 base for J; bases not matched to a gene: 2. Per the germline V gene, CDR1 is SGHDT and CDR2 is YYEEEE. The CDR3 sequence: CASSFGQGSYEQYF. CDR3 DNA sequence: TGTGCCAGCAGCTTCGGACAGGGATCCTACGAGCAGTACTTC.

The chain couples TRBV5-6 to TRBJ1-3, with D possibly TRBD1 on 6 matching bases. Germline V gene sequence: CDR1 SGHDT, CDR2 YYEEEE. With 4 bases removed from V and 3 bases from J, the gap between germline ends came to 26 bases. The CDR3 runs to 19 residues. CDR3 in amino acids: CASSPVGGERTSGGNTIYF. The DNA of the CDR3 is TGTGCCAGCAGCCCGGTAGGGGGGGAGCGGACCAGCGGTGGAAACACCATATATTTT.

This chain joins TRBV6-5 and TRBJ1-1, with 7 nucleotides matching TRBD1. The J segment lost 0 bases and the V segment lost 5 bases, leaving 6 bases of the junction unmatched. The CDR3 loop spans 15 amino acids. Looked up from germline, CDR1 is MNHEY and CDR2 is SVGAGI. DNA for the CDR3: TGTGCCAGCAGTCCTACCGGGACAGTGAACACTGAAGCTTTCTTT. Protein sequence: CASSPTGTVNTEAFF.

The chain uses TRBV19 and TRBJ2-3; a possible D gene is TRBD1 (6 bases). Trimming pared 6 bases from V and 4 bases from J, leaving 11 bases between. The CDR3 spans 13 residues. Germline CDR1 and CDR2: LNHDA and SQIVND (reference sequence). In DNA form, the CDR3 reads TGTGCCAGTAGGGGGGCAGGGTCAGATACGCAGTATTTT. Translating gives CASRGAGSDTQYF.

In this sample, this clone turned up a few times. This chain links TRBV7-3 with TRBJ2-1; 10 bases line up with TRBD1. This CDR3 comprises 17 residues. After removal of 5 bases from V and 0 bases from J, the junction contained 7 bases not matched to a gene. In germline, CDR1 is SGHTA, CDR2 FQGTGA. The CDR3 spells CASSPGTGATSYNEQFF. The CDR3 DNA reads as TGTGCCAGCAGCCCCGGGACAGGGGCGACCTCCTACAATGAGCAGTTCTTC.

This CDR3 is CASGENGYTF. DNA of the CDR3: TGTGCCAGCGGTGAGAATGGCTACACCTTC. The gene calls are TRBV7-2 and TRBJ1-2; D is unclear. V lost 8 bases, J lost 6 bases, and 7 bases lay in between. Germline V lookup: CDR1 SGHTA, CDR2 FQGNSA. The CDR3 contains 10 residues.

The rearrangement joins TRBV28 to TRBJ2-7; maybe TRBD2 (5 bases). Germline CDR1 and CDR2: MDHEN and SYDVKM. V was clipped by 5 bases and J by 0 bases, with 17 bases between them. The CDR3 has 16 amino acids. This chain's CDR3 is CASSRLGVRVSYEQYF. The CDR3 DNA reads TGTGCCAGCAGTCGCCTCGGCGTGAGGGTCTCCTACGAGCAGTACTTC.